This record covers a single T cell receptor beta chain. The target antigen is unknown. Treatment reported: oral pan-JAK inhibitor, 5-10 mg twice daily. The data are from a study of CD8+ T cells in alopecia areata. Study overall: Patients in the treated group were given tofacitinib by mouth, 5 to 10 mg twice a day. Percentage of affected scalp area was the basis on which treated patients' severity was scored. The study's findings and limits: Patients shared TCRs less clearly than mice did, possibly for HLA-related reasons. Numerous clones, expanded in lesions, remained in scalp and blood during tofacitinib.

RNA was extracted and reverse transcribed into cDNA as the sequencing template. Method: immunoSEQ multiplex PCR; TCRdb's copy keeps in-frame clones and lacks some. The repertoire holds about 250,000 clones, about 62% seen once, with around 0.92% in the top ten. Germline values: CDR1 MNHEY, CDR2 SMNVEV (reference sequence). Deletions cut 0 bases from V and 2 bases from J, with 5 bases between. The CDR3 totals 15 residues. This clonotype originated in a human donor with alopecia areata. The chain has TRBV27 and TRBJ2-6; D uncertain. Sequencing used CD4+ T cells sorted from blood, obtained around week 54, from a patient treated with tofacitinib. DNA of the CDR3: TGTGCCAGCAGTTTATCGGCACCTGGGGCCAACGTCCTGACTTTC. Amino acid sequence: CASSLSAPGANVLTF. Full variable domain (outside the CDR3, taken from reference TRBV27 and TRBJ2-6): EAQVTQNPRYLITVTGKKLTVTCSQNMNHEYMSWYRQDPGLGLRQIYYSMNVEVTDKGDVPEGYKVSRKEKRNFPLILESPSPNQTSLYFCASSLSAPGANVLTFGAGSRLTVL.